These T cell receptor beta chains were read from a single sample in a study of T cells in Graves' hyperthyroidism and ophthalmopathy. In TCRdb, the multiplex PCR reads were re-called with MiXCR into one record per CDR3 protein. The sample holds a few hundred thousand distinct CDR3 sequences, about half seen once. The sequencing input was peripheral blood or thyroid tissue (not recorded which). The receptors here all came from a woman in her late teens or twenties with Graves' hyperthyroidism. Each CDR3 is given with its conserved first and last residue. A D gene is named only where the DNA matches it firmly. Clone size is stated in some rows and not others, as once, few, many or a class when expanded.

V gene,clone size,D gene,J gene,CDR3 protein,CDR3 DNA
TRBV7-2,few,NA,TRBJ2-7,CASSLGRVSGGSRDEQYF,TGTGCCAGCAGCTTAGGGAGGGTATCCGGAGGATCCCGCGATGAGCAGTACTTC
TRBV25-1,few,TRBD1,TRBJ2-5,CASSDLGQGQETQYF,TGTGCCAGCAGTGACTTGGGACAGGGCCAAGAGACCCAGTACTTC
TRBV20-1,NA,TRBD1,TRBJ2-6,CSAKRQGAPGANVLTF,TGCAGTGCAAAGAGACAGGGGGCACCTGGGGCCAACGTCCTGACTTTC
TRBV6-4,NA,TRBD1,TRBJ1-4,CASGAQGQGAANEKLFF,TGTGCCAGCGGAGCACAGGGACAGGGAGCAGCTAATGAAAAACTGTTTTTT
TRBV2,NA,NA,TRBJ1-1,CAGGGADMNTEAFF,TGTGCCGGCGGGGGGGCTGACATGAACACTGAAGCTTTCTTT
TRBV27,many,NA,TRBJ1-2,CASALGGAATF,TGTGCCAGCGCCTTGGGGGGGGCCGCCACCTTC
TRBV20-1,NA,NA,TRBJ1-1,CSASPRESTEAFF,TGCAGTGCTTCACCCAGGGAATCCACTGAAGCTTTCTTT
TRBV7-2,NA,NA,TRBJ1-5,CASSRDGRQPQHF,TGTGCCAGCAGCCGAGATGGCCGCCAGCCCCAGCATTTT
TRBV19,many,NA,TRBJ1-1,CASSIRDGRLNTEAFF,TGTGCCAGTAGTATCCGGGACGGGAGATTGAACACTGAAGCTTTCTTT
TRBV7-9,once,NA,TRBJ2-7,CASSLDTYNEQYF,TGTGCCAGCAGCCTGGACACATACAATGAGCAGTACTTC
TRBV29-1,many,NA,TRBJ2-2,CSVEDRGSTGELFF,TGCAGCGTTGAAGACAGGGGCAGCACCGGGGAGCTGTTTTTT
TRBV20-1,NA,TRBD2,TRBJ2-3,CSARGGTSGTDTQYF,TGCAGTGCTAGAGGCGGGACTAGCGGCACAGATACGCAGTATTTT
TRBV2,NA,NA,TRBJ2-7,CASSPTELPSYEQYF,TGTGCCAGCAGTCCGACAGAGCTTCCCTCCTACGAGCAGTACTTC
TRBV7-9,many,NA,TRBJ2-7,CASGLDFYEQYF,TGTGCCAGCGGTTTGGACTTCTACGAGCAGTACTTC
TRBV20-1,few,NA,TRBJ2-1,CSARDTSSYNEQFF,TGCAGTGCTAGAGACACGAGCTCCTACAATGAGCAGTTCTTC
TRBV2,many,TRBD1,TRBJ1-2,CASTLQPGQSDGYTF,TGTGCCAGCACCCTACAACCGGGACAGTCGGATGGCTACACCTTC
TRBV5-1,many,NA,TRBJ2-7,CASKVTVPHHEQYF,TGCGCCAGCAAGGTCACAGTCCCTCACCACGAGCAGTACTTC
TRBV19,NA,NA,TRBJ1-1,CASSIDRYTEAFF,TGTGCCAGTAGTATAGACCGATACACTGAAGCTTTCTTT
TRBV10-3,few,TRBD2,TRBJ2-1,CAISEKASGSGEQFF,TGTGCCATCAGTGAGAAGGCTAGCGGGAGCGGGGAGCAGTTCTTC
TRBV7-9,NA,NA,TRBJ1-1,CASSPDTGANTEAFF,TGTGCCAGCAGCCCTGACACCGGGGCGAACACTGAAGCTTTCTTT
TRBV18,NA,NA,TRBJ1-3,CASSPPPSGDTIYF,TGTGCCAGCTCACCACCACCCTCTGGGGACACCATATATTTT
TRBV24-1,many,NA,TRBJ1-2,CATSDPMWNGYTF,TGTGCCACCAGTGATCCCATGTGGAATGGCTACACCTTC
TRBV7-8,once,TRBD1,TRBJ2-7,CASSLEGGTGISYEQYF,TGTGCCAGCAGCTTAGAGGGGGGGACAGGGATCTCCTACGAGCAGTACTTC
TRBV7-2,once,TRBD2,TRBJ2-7,CASSVTSGVTYEQYF,TGTGCCAGCAGCGTAACTAGCGGGGTCACCTACGAGCAGTACTTC
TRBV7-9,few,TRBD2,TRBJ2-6,CASSLWGLAVLSGANVLTF,TGTGCCAGCAGTTTATGGGGTCTAGCGGTTCTCTCTGGGGCCAACGTCCTGACTTTC
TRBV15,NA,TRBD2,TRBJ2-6,CATSTSGNSGANVLTF,TGTGCCACCAGCACGAGCGGGAACTCTGGGGCCAACGTCCTGACTTTC
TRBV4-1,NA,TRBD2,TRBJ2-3,CASSHGLAGVTDTQYF,TGCGCCAGCAGCCACGGACTAGCGGGAGTGACAGATACGCAGTATTTT
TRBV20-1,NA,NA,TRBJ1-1,CSPRVGMNTEAFF,TGCAGCCCGAGGGTGGGGATGAACACTGAAGCTTTCTTT
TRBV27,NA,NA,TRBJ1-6,CASSLLGASYNSPLHF,TGTGCCAGCAGTTTATTGGGAGCATCGTATAATTCACCCCTCCACTTT
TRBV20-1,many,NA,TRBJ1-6,CSAGYKSSYNSPLHF,TGCAGTGCTGGTTATAAAAGCTCCTATAATTCACCCCTCCACTTT
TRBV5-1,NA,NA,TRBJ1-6,CASSLKGARNSPLHF,TGCGCCAGCAGCTTGAAAGGGGCGCGTAATTCACCCCTCCACTTT
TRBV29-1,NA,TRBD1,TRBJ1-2,CSVRDRGDRALNYGYTF,TGCAGCGTCCGGGACAGGGGGGACAGGGCGCTTAACTATGGCTACACCTTC
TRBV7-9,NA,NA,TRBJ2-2,CASSLTPGETAAPGSCFF,NA
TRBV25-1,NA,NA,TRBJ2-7,CASRDFSSYEQYF,TGTGCCAGTCGGGACTTCTCATCCTACGAGCAGTACTTC
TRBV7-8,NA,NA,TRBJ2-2,CASSSHLRLGSGKLFF,TGTGCCAGCAGCTCCCACCTTCGTTTGGGGTCCGGGAAGCTGTTTTTT
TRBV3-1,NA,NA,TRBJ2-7,CASSQDFDGDYEQYF,TGTGCCAGCAGCCAAGACTTTGACGGGGACTACGAGCAGTACTTC
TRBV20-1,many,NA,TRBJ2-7,CSATPRAHPTYEQYF,TGCAGTGCGACCCCCCGAGCCCACCCAACCTACGAGCAGTACTTC
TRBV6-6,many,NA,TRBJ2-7,CASSYTGQSYEQYF,TGTGCCAGCAGTTACACCGGACAGTCCTACGAGCAGTACTTC
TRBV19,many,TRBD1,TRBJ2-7,CASSIDQGQGLDEQYF,TGTGCCAGTAGTATAGATCAGGGACAGGGTCTAGACGAGCAGTACTTC
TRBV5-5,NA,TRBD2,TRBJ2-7,CASSQGTSGSMHF,TGCGCCAGCAGCCAAGGGACTAGCGGGAGTATGCACTTC
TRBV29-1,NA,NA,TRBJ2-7,CSVVRQGGPYEQYF,TGCAGCGTTGTACGGCAGGGGGGACCCTACGAGCAGTACTTC
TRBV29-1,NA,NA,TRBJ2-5,CSVDSGQETQYF,TGCAGCGTTGATTCGGGGCAAGAGACCCAGTACTTC
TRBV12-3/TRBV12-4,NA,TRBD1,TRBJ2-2,CASIQGQGSLELFF,TGTGCCAGCATTCAAGGACAGGGATCCCTGGAGCTGTTTTTT
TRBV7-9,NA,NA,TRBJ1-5,CASSGVTPQHF,TGTGCCAGCAGCGGAGTTACGCCCCAGCATTTT
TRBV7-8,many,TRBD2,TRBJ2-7,CASSKREDAYEQYF,TGTGCCAGCAGCAAGCGGGAGGACGCCTACGAGCAGTACTTC
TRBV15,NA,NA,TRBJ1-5,CATSRDPWNYEHF,TGTGCCACCAGCAGAGATCCGTGGAACTACGAGCATTTT
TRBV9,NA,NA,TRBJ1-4,CASSVSGWQGPDEKLFF,TGTGCCAGCAGCGTTTCCGGGTGGCAGGGGCCAGATGAAAAACTGTTTTTT
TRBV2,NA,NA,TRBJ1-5,CASSDQPPISQHF,TGTGCCAGCAGTGACCAACCCCCTATTTCCCAGCATTTT
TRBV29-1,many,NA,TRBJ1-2,CSVGLGRVYGYTF,TGCAGCGTTGGACTTGGTAGGGTCTATGGCTACACCTTC
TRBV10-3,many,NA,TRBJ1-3,CAISESIRRSGNTIYF,TGTGCCATCAGTGAGTCGATCAGGCGATCGGGAAACACCATATATTTT
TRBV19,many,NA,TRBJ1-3,CASSIALTAGNTIYF,TGTGCCAGTAGTATAGCGCTGACAGCTGGAAACACCATATATTTT
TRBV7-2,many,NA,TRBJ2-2,CASSSPSTGGRTGELFF,TGTGCCAGCAGCTCCCCCTCGACAGGCGGTCGGACCGGGGAGCTGTTTTTT
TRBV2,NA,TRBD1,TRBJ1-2,CASSYLGTGNGYTF,TGTGCCAGCAGTTACCTCGGGACAGGGAATGGCTACACCTTC